This TCR beta chain appears in the sequencing data of a study of T cells in Graves' hyperthyroidism and ophthalmopathy. RNA transcripts yielded amplified TCR beta CDR3 regions. In the first-round RT-PCR of the TCR CDR3, the HTBI primer set was used. Each CDR3 protein is one row after TCRdb ran MiXCR on the multiplex PCR reads. The table lists around 520,000 distinct CDR3 sequences, less than 15% of them singletons. This clonotype turned up a few times. The length of the CDR3 is 15 residues. Trimming cost V 3 bases and J 7 bases; bases outside gene matches: 6. From germline, CDR1 is GTSNPN and CDR2 SVGIG (reference sequence).

The V call is TRBV30, the J call TRBJ2-1, with TRBD2 identical over 13 bases. The receptor was isolated from a woman aged 40 to 49 with Graves' hyperthyroidism. Sequenced: blood. Written as DNA, the CDR3 is TGTGCCTGGAGCCGCGGGACTAGCGGGAATAATGAGCAGTTCTTC. Translation gives CAWSRGTSGNNEQFF.